These 17 T cell receptor beta chains were sequenced from one sample in a study of T cell repertoires in cytomegalovirus infection. TCRdb itself ran the reads through MiXCR, one entry per CDR3 protein. The sample lists some 940,000 distinct CDR3 sequences, roughly 30% seen once, with under 15% in the top ten. Their specific antigens are unknown. Sequencing was performed on cultured CD8+ T cells from PBMCs, taken from culture after CMV antigen stimulation. Receptors were obtained from a human donor in good health (CMV status not recorded). Some clones in this sample may be carry-over from other donors' samples.

In this sample, this clonotype turned up a few times. This chain joins TRBV7-2 and TRBJ2-7, with D perhaps matching TRBD1 (5 bases). The ends were cut back, 2 bases at V and 2 bases at J, with 10 bases in the middle. CDR1 SGHTA and CDR2 FQGNSA come from the germline V gene. There are 14 residues in the CDR3. The CDR3 reads CASSLLGVTYEQYF. CDR3 DNA: TGTGCCAGCAGCTTATTAGGGGTCACCTACGAGCAGTACTTC.

The chain couples TRBV7-9 to TRBJ1-2, with D perhaps matching TRBD1 (5 bases). This CDR3 has 13 residues. The V and J ends lost 5 bases and 4 bases respectively, with 11 bases between them. Germline V CDR1 and CDR2: SEHNR, FQNEAQ (reference sequence). The CDR3: CASSHGGSYGYTF. DNA for the CDR3: TGTGCCAGCAGCCATGGGGGTTCCTATGGCTACACCTTC.

The J gene is TRBJ2-1, the V gene TRBV3-1; D is possibly TRBD2 (5 bases). Germline CDR1 reads LGHDT; CDR2 reads YNNKEL (reference sequence). V gave up 4 bases and J gave up 1 base, with 20 bases separating them. This CDR3 spans 18 amino acids. The CDR3 DNA sequence: TGTGCCAGCAGCCCGCCGACTATAGGATCTGGGTCCTACAATGAGCAGTTCTTC. Residues: CASSPPTIGSGSYNEQFF.

The chain has TRBV4-1 and TRBJ2-2; no clear D. The germline V gene has CDR1 MGHRA and CDR2 YSYEKL. V shed 1 base and J shed 1 base, with 7 bases lying between them. CDR3 length equals 15 residues. CDR3 DNA sequence: TGCGCCAGCAGCCAAGCTTGGGGGAACACCGGGGAGCTGTTTTTT. Residues: CASSQAWGNTGELFF.

The chain joins TRBV10-1 to TRBJ1-1; D is unresolved. Germline V CDR1 and CDR2: WNHNN, SYGVQD (reference sequence). The CDR3 contains 13 residues. Trimming pared 4 bases from V and 1 base from J, leaving 7 bases between. CDR3 nucleotide sequence: TGCGCCAGCAGTGTCTTCCAGAACACTGAAGCTTTCTTT. It codes for CASSVFQNTEAFF.

At least ten counts were recorded for this clonotype. The CDR3 DNA follows: TGTGCCAGCAGTTTCTCTAGCGGGGCCACCTACAATGAGCAGTTCTTC. Amino acid sequence: CASSFSSGATYNEQFF. This chain uses TRBV12-3 or TRBV12-4 with TRBJ2-1; 9 nucleotides match TRBD2. V was pared by 3 bases and J by 2 bases, with 5 bases of the junction left unmatched. The CDR3 sequence is 16 residues long.

This clonotype has only a few counts. The chain employs TRBV19 and TRBJ2-1; perhaps TRBD2 as D (5 bases). V was trimmed by 0 bases and J by 0 bases, leaving 12 bases between them. Germline assignment: CDR1 LNHDA and CDR2 SQIVND (reference sequence). This CDR3 has 17 residues. CDR3 bases: TGTGCCAGTAGTATAGATCTATCGGGGAGCTCCTACAATGAGCAGTTCTTC. Translated, it gives CASSIDLSGSSYNEQFF.

In the case of this clonotype: A much larger clone sits a single nucleotide away, making a read error possible. The chain combines TRBV7-6 with TRBJ2-2, with 9 bases lining up with TRBD2. In germline, CDR1 is SGHVS, CDR2 FNYEAQ. CDR3 size: 16 residues. Written as DNA, the CDR3 is TGTGCCAGCAGCTTACGTCTAGCGGGGAACATCGGGGAGCTGTTTTTT. Amino acids: CASSLRLAGNIGELFF.

The rearrangement uses TRBV12-3 or TRBV12-4 and TRBJ2-1; the D is unclear. The ends were cut back, 7 bases at V and 2 bases at J, with 15 bases in the middle. The CDR3 is 15 amino acids. The CDR3 DNA sequence: TGTGCCAGCATTCGGACCCGGGCAGCCTACAATGAGCAGTTCTTC. Its translation is CASIRTRAAYNEQFF.

This clonotype was recorded a few times. The CDR3 sequence: CASSQGQLAGGRHNEQFF. CDR3 in DNA: TGTGCCAGCAGCCAAGGACAACTAGCGGGGGGGCGTCACAATGAGCAGTTCTTC. V usage is TRBV3-1 and J usage is TRBJ2-1, with 13 bases matching TRBD2. This CDR3 is 18 amino acids long. Germline V CDR1 and CDR2: LGHDT, YNNKEL (reference sequence). The trim removed 1 base at V and 5 bases at J, leaving 8 bases unmatched.

This rearrangement joins TRBV5-4 to TRBJ2-5, with D perhaps being TRBD1 or TRBD2 (5 bases each). Per the germline V gene, CDR1 is SGHNT and CDR2 is YYREEE (reference sequence). V was trimmed by 3 bases and J by 4 bases, leaving 10 bases between them. This CDR3 spans 13 amino acids. Here the CDR3 DNA reads TGTGCCAGCAGCTGGGCAGGGAGAGAGACCCAGTACTTC. Its translation: CASSWAGRETQYF.

The table lists this clonotype with a few counts. The CDR3 end shows no conserved phenylalanine or tryptophan, and so a read error is likely. It is unclear where the CDR3 begins or ends on the DNA, so no DNA is shown, and the CDR3 is as TCRdb lists it. This chain's CDR3 is CASSLSPDVSFR. The chain employs TRBV7-9 and TRBJ1-1; TRBD1 is the table's D call, not checked against the DNA. Including both end residues, the CDR3 is 12 amino acids long. Germline V gene data show CDR1 as SEHNR and CDR2 as FQNEAQ (reference sequence).

The CDR3 nucleotides are TGCGCCAGCAGCCAAGATTTGGACAAGGAACCCGGGGAGCTGTTTTTT. This gives the protein CASSQDLDKEPGELFF. This chain uses TRBV4-3 with TRBJ2-2; weak D call: TRBD1 (5 bases). V was pared by 0 bases and J by 6 bases, with 14 bases between. This CDR3 comprises 16 residues. Germline CDR1 is LGHNA and CDR2 is YSLEER.

The chain links TRBV7-9 to TRBJ1-2; TRBD1 matches 7 bases. This CDR3 is 17 amino acids long. The junction had 20 bases not matched to a gene; V was cut back by 5 bases and J by 8 bases. CDR1 SEHNR and CDR2 FQNEAQ come from the germline V gene (reference sequence). The CDR3 DNA follows: TGTGCCAGCAGCCAAGGAGGGGGCTGGGCCTACTTAGGAGGCTACACCTTC. Protein sequence: CASSQGGGWAYLGGYTF. The full variable domain, completed using reference TRBV7-9 and TRBJ1-2, is DTGVSQNPRHKITKRGQNVTFRCDPISEHNRLYWYRQTLGQGPEFLTYFQNEAQLEKSRLLSDRFSAERPKGSFSTLEIQRTEQGDSAMYLCASSQGGGWAYLGGYTFGSGTRLTVV.

V gene TRBV7-9 combines with J gene TRBJ2-7, with D perhaps given as TRBD1 or TRBD2 (5 bases each). V shed 4 bases and J shed 5 bases, with 21 bases lying between them. The germline V gene encodes CDR1 SEHNR and CDR2 FQNEAQ (reference sequence). The CDR3 spans 16 residues. In DNA form, the CDR3 reads TGTGCCAGCAGCTCAGCCCGGGACCCTAGCTTGCACGAGCAGTACGTC. Protein: CASSSARDPSLHEQYV.

The chain uses TRBV27 and TRBJ1-1; D perhaps matches TRBD1 (6 bases). The germline gives CDR1 MNHEY, CDR2 SMNVEV (reference sequence). The CDR3 spans 16 residues. The germline V and J ends were trimmed by 8 bases and 2 bases, with 21 bases remaining between them. The DNA for the CDR3 is TGTGCCAGCTCGAAACCGGCGGACAGAGTAAACACTGAAGCTTTCTTT. It specifies CASSKPADRVNTEAFF.

This clonotype showed up just once. The chain joins TRBV2 to TRBJ2-7, with no clear D. The germline gives CDR1 SNHLY, CDR2 FYNNEI. This CDR3 spans 13 amino acids. V was pared by 6 bases and J by 3 bases, with 12 bases between. The CDR3: CASSTENGYEQYF. For the CDR3, the DNA is TGTGCCAGCAGCACAGAAAACGGCTACGAGCAGTACTTC.